The 8 T cell receptor beta chains below all came from one sample that was sequenced in a study of blood T cell repertoires in COVID-19 (dated by TCRdb to 2020 to 2021). The library came from the immunoSEQ multiplex PCR assay. The table was pulled from immuneACCESS by TCRdb, which kept in-frame rearrangements only. Such tables lose some clones; where checked, under half of the loss comes from unresolved V genes, and the rest has no known cause. A total of 290,000 or so clones appear in this sample, about 90% of them only once. The ten most abundant clones make up roughly 2.1% of the sample. Material: peripheral blood. The source is a man younger than 30 with active or convalescent COVID-19.

V and J are TRBV5-1 and TRBJ2-3, with 10 bases that match TRBD1. Germline V gene lookup returns CDR1 SGHRS and CDR2 YFSETQ. The CDR3 extends over 17 amino acids. Trimming removed 2 bases from V and 0 bases from J; junction bases left unmatched: 6. The CDR3 DNA sequence: TGCGCCAGCAGCTTCGGGACAGGGGTAGATAGCACAGATACGCAGTATTTT. This encodes CASSFGTGVDSTDTQYF.

The rearrangement joins TRBV7-9 to TRBJ2-3; D is possibly TRBD1 (6 bases). This CDR3 is 15 amino acids long. Germline CDR1 SEHNR, CDR2 FQNEAQ (reference sequence). The V and J ends lost 5 bases and 5 bases respectively, with 17 bases between them. CDR3 region: CASSVLGQTVDTQYF. CDR3 DNA sequence: TGTGCCAGCAGCGTTCTTGGACAGACAGTAGATACGCAGTATTTT. The full variable domain, with the rest looked up from reference TRBV7-9 and TRBJ2-3, is DTGVSQNPRHKITKRGQNVTFRCDPISEHNRLYWYRQTLGQGPEFLTYFQNEAQLEKSRLLSDRFSAERPKGSFSTLEIQRTEQGDSAMYLCASSVLGQTVDTQYFGPGTRLTVL.

This chain connects TRBV29-1 to TRBJ2-5; perhaps TRBD1 as D (6 bases). The CDR3 sequence is 19 residues long. Trimming left V 6 bases short and J 5 bases short, with 34 bases between. Germline values: CDR1 SQVTM, CDR2 ANQGSEA. The CDR3 here is CSVTPGAGDPLEGWETQYF. The CDR3 DNA follows: TGCAGCGTAACCCCCGGGGCAGGGGACCCCTTAGAGGGGTGGGAGACCCAGTACTTC.

The chain links TRBV4-2 to TRBJ1-3; TRBD1 agrees at 7 bases. This CDR3 comprises 17 residues. Trimming at V came to 4 bases and at J to 4 bases, leaving 13 bases not matched to a gene. CDR1 and CDR2 (germline): LGHNA, YNFKEQ. CDR3 coding DNA: TGTGCCAGCAGCCTAGGGACAGCCAAAGAGGTGGGAAACACCATATATTTT. Amino acid sequence: CASSLGTAKEVGNTIYF.

This rearrangement joins TRBV27 to TRBJ2-7; D is undetermined. From germline, CDR1 is MNHEY and CDR2 SMNVEV (reference sequence). Between the trimmed V and J ends, which lost 8 bases and 1 base, there was a span of 15 bases. The CDR3 covers 14 residues. CDR3 DNA sequence: TGTGCCAGCCGATCTTACGCGGAGTCCTACGAGCAGTACTTC. It yields the protein CASRSYAESYEQYF.

The chain combines TRBV12-3 or TRBV12-4 with TRBJ1-1; no clear D. V gave up 7 bases and J gave up 1 base, with 10 bases separating them. The CDR3 runs 13 residues. CDR3 amino acids: CASILERNTEAFF. The CDR3 nucleotides are TGTGCCAGCATCTTGGAGAGGAACACTGAAGCTTTCTTT.

The chain joins TRBV7-9 to TRBJ1-4, with 10 bases that match TRBD1. J gave up 10 bases and V 4 bases, and 3 bases lay outside the gene matches. This CDR3 region has 13 residues. Germline CDR1 is SEHNR and CDR2 is FQNEAQ (reference sequence). CDR3 region: CASSSTGGVKLFF. CDR3 DNA: TGTGCCAGCAGCTCGACAGGGGGCGTAAAACTGTTTTTT. Based on the CDR3 plus reference TRBV7-9 and TRBJ1-4, the full variable domain is DTGVSQNPRHKITKRGQNVTFRCDPISEHNRLYWYRQTLGQGPEFLTYFQNEAQLEKSRLLSDRFSAERPKGSFSTLEIQRTEQGDSAMYLCASSSTGGVKLFFGSGTQLSVL.

This chain links TRBV11-2 with TRBJ2-3; D may be TRBD2 (7 bases). V was clipped by 1 base and J by 3 bases, with 14 bases between them. The CDR3 is 16 residues long. Germline CDR1 is SGHAT and CDR2 is FQNNGV. CDR3 amino acids: CASSLVAGALTDTQYF. The CDR3 coding sequence is TGTGCCAGCAGCTTAGTTGCGGGGGCGTTAACAGATACGCAGTATTTT.